The clone carrying this T cell receptor beta chain was detected only a few times. Healthy Caucasians from Russia aged about 6 to 95 served as donors. Isolating PBMCs gave at least 6 million of these cells per sample. A J-beta primer mix and a sample-barcoded 5' primer were used in a second PCR of about 7 to 12 cycles. Every cDNA was tagged by a template-switch adaptor with 12 random nucleotides. TCRdb reprocessed the 5' RACE reads via MiXCR and lists one record per CDR3 protein. This sample carries approximately 810,000 distinct CDR3 sequences, about 36% of them seen once, and the ten largest clones take 10% to 15%. This entry belongs to a study of blood T cells in healthy people across ages. The receptor was isolated from a man aged 18-30 years in good health. What was sequenced was blood.

The CDR3 protein is CASSAGPNSPEAFF. CDR3 bases: TGTGCCAGCAGCGCAGGACCCAACTCCCCAGAAGCTTTCTTT. V is TRBV2 and J is TRBJ1-1; D is undetermined. The germline V gene has CDR1 SNHLY and CDR2 FYNNEI. V was trimmed by 6 bases and J by 8 bases, leaving 19 bases between them. The CDR3 has 14 residues. Based on the CDR3 plus reference TRBV2 and TRBJ1-1, the full variable domain is EPEVTQTPSHQVTQMGQEVILRCVPISNHLYFYWYRQILGQKVEFLVSFYNNEISEKSEIFDDQFSVERPDGSNFTLKIRSTKLEDSAMYFCASSAGPNSPEAFFGQGTRLTVV.